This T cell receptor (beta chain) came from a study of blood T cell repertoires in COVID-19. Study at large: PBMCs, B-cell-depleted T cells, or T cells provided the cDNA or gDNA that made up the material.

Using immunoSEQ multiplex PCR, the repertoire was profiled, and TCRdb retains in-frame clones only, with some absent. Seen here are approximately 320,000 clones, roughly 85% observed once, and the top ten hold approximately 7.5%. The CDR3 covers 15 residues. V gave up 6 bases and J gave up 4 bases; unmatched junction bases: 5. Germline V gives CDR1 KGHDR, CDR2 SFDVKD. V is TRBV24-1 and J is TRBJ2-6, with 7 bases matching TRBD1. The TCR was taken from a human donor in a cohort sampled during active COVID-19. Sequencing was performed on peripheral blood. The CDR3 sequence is CATSRDSAGANVLTF. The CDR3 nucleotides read TGTGCCACCAGTCGGGACAGTGCAGGGGCCAACGTCCTGACTTTC.